These 5 T cell receptor beta chains originate from one sample sequenced in a study of CD8+ T cells in alopecia areata. Sequencing templates came from extracted RNA that was reverse transcribed into cDNA. Repertoires were generated with immunoSEQ multiplex PCR, while TCRdb's copy carries only in-frame clones and drops some. Of about 200,000 clones in the sample, more than 30% were seen once. Treatment given: oral pan-JAK inhibitor, 5-10 mg twice daily. The source was CD4+ T cells sorted from blood, collected between weeks 30 and 35, from a patient treated with tofacitinib. These receptors all stem from a human donor with alopecia areata.

J is TRBJ1-4 and V is TRBV28; possibly TRBD1 for D (6 bases). Deletions cut 5 bases from V and 4 bases from J, with 11 bases between. The V gene's germline CDR1 is MDHEN and CDR2 SYDVKM. CDR3 length: 14 residues. The CDR3 here is CASSEDSVNEKLFF. The CDR3 DNA sequence: TGTGCCAGCAGTGAGGACAGCGTTAATGAAAAACTGTTTTTT.

The rearrangement joins TRBV15 to TRBJ2-4; D call uncertain. From germline, CDR1 is LNHNV and CDR2 YYDKDF (reference sequence). CDR3 length: 19 amino acids. V dropped 0 bases and J dropped 0 bases, with 18 bases sitting between them. In DNA form, the CDR3 reads TGTGCCACCAGCAGAGATTCAGTATTAGTTCTCCAAGCCAAAAACATTCAGTACTTC. Translation gives CATSRDSVLVLQAKNIQYF.

This chain uses TRBV7-8 with TRBJ1-1; D gene uncertain. From germline, CDR1 is SGHVS and CDR2 FQNEAQ. V shed 6 bases and J shed 8 bases, with 22 bases lying between them. This CDR3 has 15 amino acids. The CDR3 sequence: CASRHNWPQLTEAFF. CDR3 DNA: TGTGCCAGCAGACATAACTGGCCCCAGCTAACCGAAGCTTTCTTT.

Only a few counts were recorded for this clone. J is TRBJ2-3 and V is TRBV29-1, with 7 bases identical to TRBD1. V was pared by 4 bases and J by 7 bases, with 8 bases of the junction left unmatched. Germline V lookup: CDR1 SQVTM, CDR2 ANQGSEA. The CDR3 sequence is 13 residues long. DNA for the CDR3: TGCAGCGTTGGAGAGGGGGCGCCGAATACGCAGTATTTT. Its translation is CSVGEGAPNTQYF.

In its sample, this clone was seen a few times. The rearrangement links TRBV6-5 to TRBJ2-5; D gene ambiguous. Per germline, CDR1 MNHEY and CDR2 SVGAGI. CDR3 length: 11 amino acids. With 6 bases removed from V and 2 bases from J, the gap between germline ends came to 4 bases. CDR3 sequence: CASSQQETQYF. The CDR3 region has the DNA TGTGCCAGCAGCCAACAAGAGACCCAGTACTTC.